Each of the 20 T cell receptor beta chains below was sequenced from the same sample in a study of neurological immune-mediated disorders. TCRdb re-called the 5' RACE reads with MiXCR, one entry per CDR3 protein. The data show approximately 43,000 distinct CDR3 sequences, 2.5% seen once. Sequencing was carried out using PBMCs. Receptors were obtained from a man in his thirties or forties with multiple sclerosis.

Many counts were recorded for this clonotype. The chain joins TRBV12-3 or TRBV12-4 to TRBJ2-3; D unclear. There are 14 residues in the CDR3. The V and J ends lost 0 bases and 0 bases respectively, with 4 bases between them. The CDR3 DNA sequence: TGTGCCAGCAGTTTAGCGCGAAGCACAGATACGCAGTATTTT. It codes for CASSLARSTDTQYF.

This clonotype appeared many times. This chain links TRBV20-1 with TRBJ1-1, with 8 bases lining up with TRBD1. The CDR3 has 15 residues. The ends lost 5 bases at V and 0 bases at J; junction bases unmatched: 8. CDR1 and CDR2 from the germline V gene are DFQATT and SNEGSKA (reference sequence). CDR3 DNA sequence: TGCAGTGCTTACGATGACAGGGGTTTGAACACTGAAGCTTTCTTT. As protein: CSAYDDRGLNTEAFF.

The chain joins TRBV5-1 to TRBJ2-1; D is uncertain. CDR1 SGHRS and CDR2 YFSETQ come from the germline V gene. Trimming shortened V by 0 bases and J by 7 bases, and 8 bases separated the two germline ends. This CDR3 is 13 amino acids long. The CDR3 sequence: CASSLGVLNEQFF. CDR3 DNA sequence: TGCGCCAGCAGCTTGGGGGTCTTAAATGAGCAGTTCTTC.

This clonotype was recorded many times. The chain employs TRBV4-2 and TRBJ1-6, with D perhaps TRBD1 (5 bases). CDR3 size: 16 residues. Trimming removed 0 bases at V and 6 bases at J, with 12 bases between. Germline lookup yields CDR1 LGHNA and CDR2 YNFKEQ. CDR3 nucleotides: TGTGCCAGCAGCCAAGATACAGGTGCTCTTAATTCACCCCTCCACTTT. Translation gives CASSQDTGALNSPLHF.

This clonotype was recorded many times. The gene calls are TRBV7-3 and TRBJ2-5; D may match TRBD1 or TRBD2 (5 bases each). The length of the CDR3 is 15 residues. Germline CDR1 reads SGHTA; CDR2 reads FQGTGA. V was cut by 2 bases and J by 3 bases, with 13 bases left in between. The CDR3 is CASSLEPGRKETQYF. Here the CDR3 DNA reads TGTGCCAGCAGCTTAGAACCGGGACGGAAAGAGACCCAGTACTTC.

This clonotype was seen at least ten times. The chain joins TRBV15 to TRBJ2-5; 9 nucleotides line up with TRBD1. This CDR3 comprises 15 residues. After removal of 0 bases from V and 5 bases from J, the junction contained 4 bases not matched to a gene. CDR1 and CDR2 from the germline V gene are LNHNV and YYDKDF (reference sequence). The CDR3 DNA follows: TGTGCCACCAGCAGAGATCGGACAGGGGTGGAGACCCAGTACTTC. Its translation is CATSRDRTGVETQYF.

There are many counts of this clonotype. V and J are TRBV20-1 and TRBJ2-3, with D hard to call. The CDR3 is made up of 12 amino acids. CDR1 is DFQATT, CDR2 SNEGSKA, per germline (reference sequence). Trimming pared 0 bases from V and 4 bases from J, leaving 5 bases between. The CDR3 nucleotides are TGCAGTGCTAGAGATCAGGCAGATACGCAGTATTTT. The encoded protein is CSARDQADTQYF.

The sample holds many counts of this clonotype. The V gene is TRBV20-1, the J gene TRBJ2-2; 10 bases are a match to TRBD1. The ends lost 6 bases at V and 7 bases at J; junction bases unmatched: 8. Germline V gives CDR1 DFQATT, CDR2 SNEGSKA (reference sequence). CDR3 length: 14 amino acids. CDR3 in amino acids: CSAPTGGANGELFF. CDR3 bases: TGCAGTGCCCCGACAGGGGGCGCAAACGGGGAGCTGTTTTTT.

This clonotype came up many times. The chain has TRBV10-3 and TRBJ1-5; D unresolved. Germline assignment: CDR1 ENHRY and CDR2 SYGVKD. This CDR3 is built from 13 residues. V lost 3 bases and J 1 base, leaving 4 bases between the germline ends. CDR3 sequence: CAISDLSNQPQHF. In DNA form, the CDR3 reads TGTGCCATCAGTGATTTGAGCAATCAGCCCCAGCATTTT.

This clonotype showed up just a few times. In this CDR3 the conserved last residue, phenylalanine or tryptophan, is missing, so a read error is likely. The chain carries TRBV27 and TRBJ1-1, with 9 bases fitting TRBD1. V was clipped by 5 bases and J by 6 bases; unmatched bases: 4. Germline-derived CDR1 and CDR2 are MNHEY and SMNVEV (reference sequence). The CDR3 covers 13 residues. DNA for the CDR3: TGTGCCAGCAGTAGCAGACAGGGGGCTGAAGCTTTCTGT. Its protein product is CASSSRQGAEAFC.

This clonotype was counted at least ten times. The chain carries TRBV5-5 and TRBJ2-2, with 12 bases matching TRBD2. Germline values: CDR1 SGHKS, CDR2 YYEKEE (reference sequence). V dropped 0 bases and J dropped 5; count of bases not matched to a gene: 2. CDR3 size: 16 residues. The CDR3 sequence: CASSLGLAGVTGELFF. The CDR3 DNA reads TGTGCCAGCAGCTTGGGACTAGCGGGGGTAACCGGGGAGCTGTTTTTT.

There are many counts of this clonotype. This chain joins TRBV7-9 and TRBJ2-7; possibly TRBD1 or TRBD2 for D (5 bases each). The CDR3 runs 13 residues. CDR1 is SEHNR and CDR2 is FQNEAQ in the germline V gene (reference sequence). Trimming removed 11 bases at V and 0 bases at J, with 14 bases between. CDR3 sequence (DNA): TGTGCCTATCTGGGGGAAAGCTCCTACGAGCAGTACTTC. Translation gives CAYLGESSYEQYF.

At least ten counts were recorded for this clonotype. The rearrangement joins TRBV5-1 to TRBJ2-1, with 12 bases matching TRBD2. V lost 2 bases and J lost 9; bases outside the gene matches: 6. CDR3 length equals 15 residues. Germline CDR1 and CDR2: SGHRS and YFSETQ. In DNA form, the CDR3 reads TGCGCCAGCAGCTTTGAGACTAGCGGGAGTTCTGAGCAGTTCTTC. It encodes CASSFETSGSSEQFF.

This clonotype was counted ten times or more. The chain uses TRBV7-8 and TRBJ1-5; 10 bases match TRBD1. Germline lookup yields CDR1 SGHVS and CDR2 FQNEAQ. Losses at the gene ends were 3 bases for V and 5 bases for J; bases not matched to a gene: 4. The CDR3 totals 15 residues. CDR3 bases: TGTGCCAGCAGCTTCGGACAGGGGGTCTATCAGCCCCAGCATTTT. This codes for CASSFGQGVYQPQHF.

This clonotype was observed a handful of times. This chain joins TRBV6-5 and TRBJ2-5; D call uncertain. The CDR3 runs 15 residues. V was trimmed by 5 bases and J by 1 base, leaving 14 bases between them. Germline CDR1 is MNHEY and CDR2 is SVGAGI. The CDR3 bases are TGTGCCAGCAGTCCACTCGACATCTTCCAAGAGACCCAGTACTTC. Translation: CASSPLDIFQETQYF.

This clonotype was counted at least ten times. J is TRBJ1-2 and V is TRBV5-6; no definite D call. CDR1 SGHDT and CDR2 YYEEEE come from the germline V gene. V gave up 1 base and J gave up 8 bases, with 9 bases separating them. CDR3 length: 12 amino acids. In DNA, the CDR3 is TGTGCCAGCAGCTTGCGCAGCAGGGGCTACACCTTC. As protein: CASSLRSRGYTF.

This clonotype was seen at least ten times. This rearrangement joins TRBV20-1 to TRBJ2-1, with D hard to call. The V gene lost 0 bases and the J gene lost 8 bases, with 17 bases spanning the gap. CDR1 is DFQATT and CDR2 is SNEGSKA in the germline V gene (reference sequence). The length of the CDR3 is 15 residues. The CDR3 DNA follows: TGCAGTGCTAGAGAGCTCGGCGCCCGCGCCCATGAGCAGTTCTTC. Translating it yields CSARELGARAHEQFF.

This clonotype has at least ten counts. The chain joins TRBV20-1 to TRBJ1-5; no clear D. The CDR3 runs 15 residues. The ends were cut back, 2 bases at V and 7 bases at J, with 18 bases in the middle. The germline V gene encodes CDR1 DFQATT and CDR2 SNEGSKA (reference sequence). The CDR3 is CSARSYASSLQPQHF. DNA for the CDR3: TGCAGTGCTAGATCATACGCCTCGAGTTTGCAGCCCCAGCATTTT.

This clonotype was seen repeatedly, ten times or more. The chain recombines TRBV20-1 with TRBJ2-3; 14 nucleotides match TRBD2. The CDR3 extends over 17 amino acids. Per germline, CDR1 DFQATT and CDR2 SNEGSKA (reference sequence). V was clipped by 6 bases and J by 6 bases; unmatched bases: 14. CDR3 nucleotides: TGCAGTGCCGTTAAGGGACTAGCGGGAGCTCAGTCGGATACGCAGTATTTT. This gives the protein CSAVKGLAGAQSDTQYF.

This clonotype was counted at least ten times. The V gene is TRBV5-1, the J gene TRBJ2-5; unclear D gene. The CDR3 length is 15 residues. V was pared by 1 base and J by 3 bases, with 13 bases between. Germline V gene lookup returns CDR1 SGHRS and CDR2 YFSETQ. The CDR3 bases are TGCGCCAGCAGCTTGAGTCCGGCAGGAAAAGAGACCCAGTACTTC. Protein sequence: CASSLSPAGKETQYF.